This T cell receptor (beta chain) was obtained from a study of CD8 T cells in ankylosing spondylitis. Study-wide findings and caveats: Reactive arthritis synovial fluid and blood were previously reported to contain some motif variants. Researchers report that disease-linked clones proved CD8+ and relatively rare in peripheral blood. Researchers reportedly found disease-linked clones significantly enriched in matched ankylosing spondylitis synovial fluid. A motif of under 10 highly homologous TCR beta variants was seen as apparently characteristic of ankylosing spondylitis blood.

This clonotype was detected many times. The antigen is unknown. Germline loops: CDR1 WSHSY, CDR2 SAAADI. The CDR3 has 12 amino acids. Germline trimming cut 6 bases from V and 10 bases from J; bases unmatched to any gene: 6. TCRdb processed the 5' RACE reads anew with MiXCR; each CDR3 protein has one entry. The sample holds under 400,000 distinct CDR3 sequences, around 10% seen once. This clonotype originated in a female donor with ankylosing spondylitis or in good health (not recorded which). The sequenced sample consisted of blood, either unsorted or a sorted T cell fraction (not recorded which). The chain recombines TRBV10-2 with TRBJ1-1, with 9 bases lining up with TRBD1. Written as DNA, the CDR3 is TGCGCCAGCAGGAGGGACAGGGAAGGAGCTTTCTTT. Its translation: CASRRDREGAFF.